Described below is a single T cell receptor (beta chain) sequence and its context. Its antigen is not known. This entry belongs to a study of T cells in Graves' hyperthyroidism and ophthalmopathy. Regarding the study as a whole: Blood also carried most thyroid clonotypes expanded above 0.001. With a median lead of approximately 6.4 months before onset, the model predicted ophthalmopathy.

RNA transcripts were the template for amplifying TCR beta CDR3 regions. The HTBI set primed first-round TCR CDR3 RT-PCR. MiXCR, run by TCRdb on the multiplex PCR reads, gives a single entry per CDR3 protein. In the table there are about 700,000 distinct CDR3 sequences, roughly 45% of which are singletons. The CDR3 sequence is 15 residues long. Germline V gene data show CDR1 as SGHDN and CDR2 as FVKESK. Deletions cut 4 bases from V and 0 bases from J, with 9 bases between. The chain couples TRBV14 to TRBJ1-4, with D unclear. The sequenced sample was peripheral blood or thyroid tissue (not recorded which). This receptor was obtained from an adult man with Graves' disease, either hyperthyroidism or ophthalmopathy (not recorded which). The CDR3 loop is CASSRHRATNEKLFF. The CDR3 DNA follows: TGTGCCAGCAGCCGCCATCGGGCAACTAATGAAAAACTGTTTTTT.